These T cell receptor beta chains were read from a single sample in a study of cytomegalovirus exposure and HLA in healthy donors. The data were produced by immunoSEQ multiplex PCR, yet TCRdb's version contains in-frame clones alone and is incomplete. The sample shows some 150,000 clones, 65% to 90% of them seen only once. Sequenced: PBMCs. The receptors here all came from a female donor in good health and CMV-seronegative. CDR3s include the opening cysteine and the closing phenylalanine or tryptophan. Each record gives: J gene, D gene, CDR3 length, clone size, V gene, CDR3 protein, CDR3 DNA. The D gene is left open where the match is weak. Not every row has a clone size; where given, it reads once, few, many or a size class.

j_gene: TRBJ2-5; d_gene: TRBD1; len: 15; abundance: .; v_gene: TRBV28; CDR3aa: CASRQGQGLKETQYF; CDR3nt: TGTGCCAGCAGGCAGGGACAGGGGCTTAAAGAGACCCAGTACTTC
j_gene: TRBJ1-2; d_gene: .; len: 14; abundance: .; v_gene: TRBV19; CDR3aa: CASIGGDRNYGYTF; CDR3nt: TGTGCCAGTATTGGGGGAGACAGGAACTATGGCTACACCTTC
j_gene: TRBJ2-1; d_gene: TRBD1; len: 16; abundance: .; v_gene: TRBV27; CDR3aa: CASSSLTGTGAYEQFF; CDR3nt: TGTGCCAGCAGTTCTTTAACCGGGACAGGGGCATATGAGCAGTTCTTC
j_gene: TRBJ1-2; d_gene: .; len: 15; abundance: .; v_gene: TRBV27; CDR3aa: CASSLDSTVSYGYTF; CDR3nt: TGTGCCAGCAGTTTGGACAGCACTGTCTCCTATGGCTACACCTTC
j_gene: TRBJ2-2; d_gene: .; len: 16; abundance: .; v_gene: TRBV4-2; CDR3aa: CASSQASTGNTGELFF; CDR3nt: TGTGCCAGCAGCCAAGCGTCGACAGGGAACACCGGGGAGCTGTTTTTT
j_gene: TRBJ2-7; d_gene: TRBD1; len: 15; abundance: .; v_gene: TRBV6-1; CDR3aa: CASSESPTGIYEQYF; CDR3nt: TGTGCCAGCAGTGAATCTCCGACAGGGATCTACGAGCAGTACTTC
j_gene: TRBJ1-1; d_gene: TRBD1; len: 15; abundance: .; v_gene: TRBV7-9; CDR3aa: CASTSGGSQDTEAFF; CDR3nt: TGTGCCAGCACCTCAGGGGGCTCGCAGGACACTGAAGCTTTCTTT
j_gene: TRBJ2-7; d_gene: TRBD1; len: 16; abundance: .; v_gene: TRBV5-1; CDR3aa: CASSFVAGTGGYEQYF; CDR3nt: TGCGCCAGCAGCTTTGTCGCGGGGACAGGGGGGTACGAGCAGTACTTC
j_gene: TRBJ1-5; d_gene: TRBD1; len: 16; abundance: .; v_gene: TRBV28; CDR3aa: CASSLRDRGSNQPQHF; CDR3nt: TGTGCCAGCAGTTTACGGGACAGGGGAAGCAATCAGCCCCAGCATTTT
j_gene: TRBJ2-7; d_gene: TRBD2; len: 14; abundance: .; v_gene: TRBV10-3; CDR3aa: CAISGTSVDYEQYF; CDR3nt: TGTGCCATCAGCGGGACTAGCGTAGACTACGAGCAGTACTTC
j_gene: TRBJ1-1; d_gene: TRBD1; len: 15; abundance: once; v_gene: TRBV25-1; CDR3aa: CASSGTGGATTEAFF; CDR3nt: TGTGCCAGCAGTGGGACAGGGGGCGCGACGACTGAAGCTTTCTTT
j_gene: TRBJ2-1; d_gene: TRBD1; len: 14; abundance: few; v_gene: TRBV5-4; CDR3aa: CASSLSQGAREQFF; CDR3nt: TGTGCCAGCAGCTTGTCGCAGGGGGCGCGAGAGCAGTTCTTC
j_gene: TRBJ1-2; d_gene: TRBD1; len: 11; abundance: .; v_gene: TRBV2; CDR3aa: CASGQGYGYTF; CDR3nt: TGTGCCAGCGGACAGGGCTATGGCTACACCTTC
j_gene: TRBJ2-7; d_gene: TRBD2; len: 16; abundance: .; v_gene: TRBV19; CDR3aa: CASSIPTSGGTYEQYF; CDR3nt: TGTGCCAGTAGTATTCCAACTAGCGGGGGCACCTACGAGCAGTACTTC
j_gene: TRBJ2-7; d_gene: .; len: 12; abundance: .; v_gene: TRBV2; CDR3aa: CASSEQDYEQYF; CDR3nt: TGTGCCAGCAGTGAACAGGACTACGAGCAGTACTTC
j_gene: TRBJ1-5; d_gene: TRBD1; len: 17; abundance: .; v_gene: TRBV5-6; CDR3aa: CASSLGDSGYSNQPQHF; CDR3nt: TGTGCCAGCAGCTTGGGGGACAGCGGATATAGCAATCAGCCCCAGCATTTT
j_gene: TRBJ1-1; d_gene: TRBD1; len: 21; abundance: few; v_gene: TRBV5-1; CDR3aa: CASSLRYIAGQGEGMNTEAFF; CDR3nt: TGCGCCAGCAGCTTGCGTTATATTGCGGGACAGGGGGAAGGGATGAACACTGAAGCTTTCTTT
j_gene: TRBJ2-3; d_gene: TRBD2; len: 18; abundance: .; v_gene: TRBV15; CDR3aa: CATSRDRRTSGRRDTQYF; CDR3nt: TGTGCCACCAGCAGAGATCGTAGGACTAGCGGGAGGCGAGATACGCAGTATTTT
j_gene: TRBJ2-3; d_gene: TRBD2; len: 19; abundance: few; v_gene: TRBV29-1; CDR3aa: CSVVWYQREGLNSIDTQYF; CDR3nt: TGCAGCGTTGTATGGTATCAGCGGGAGGGCCTAAATAGTATAGATACGCAGTATTTT
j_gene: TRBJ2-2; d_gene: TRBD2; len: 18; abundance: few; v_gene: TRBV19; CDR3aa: CASNPGLAGEGGTGELFF; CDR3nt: TGTGCCAGTAATCCCGGACTAGCGGGAGAAGGCGGCACCGGGGAGCTGTTTTTT
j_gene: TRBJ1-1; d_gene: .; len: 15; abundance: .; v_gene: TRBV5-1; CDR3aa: CASSHYKGEGTEAFF; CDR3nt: TGCGCCAGCAGCCACTATAAGGGGGAGGGCACTGAAGCTTTCTTT
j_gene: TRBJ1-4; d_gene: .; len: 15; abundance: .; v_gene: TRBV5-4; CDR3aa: CASSLSTATNEKLFF; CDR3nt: TGTGCCAGCAGCTTGTCCACGGCAACTAATGAAAAACTGTTTTTT
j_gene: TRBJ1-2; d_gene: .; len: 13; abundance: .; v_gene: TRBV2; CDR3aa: CASVGRLDYGYTF; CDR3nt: TGTGCCAGCGTAGGCAGGTTAGACTATGGCTACACCTTC
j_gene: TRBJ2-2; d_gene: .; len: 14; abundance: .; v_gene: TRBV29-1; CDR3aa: CSVEASGNTGELFF; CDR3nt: TGCAGCGTTGAAGCGAGTGGGAACACCGGGGAGCTGTTTTTT
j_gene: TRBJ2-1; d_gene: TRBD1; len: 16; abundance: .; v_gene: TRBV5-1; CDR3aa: CASSLDRGQVYNEQFF; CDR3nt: TGCGCCAGCAGCTTGGACAGGGGGCAAGTTTACAATGAGCAGTTCTTC
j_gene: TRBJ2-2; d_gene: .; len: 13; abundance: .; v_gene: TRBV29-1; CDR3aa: CSVEPGSAGELFF; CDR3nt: TGCAGCGTTGAACCTGGTTCGGCCGGGGAGCTGTTTTTT
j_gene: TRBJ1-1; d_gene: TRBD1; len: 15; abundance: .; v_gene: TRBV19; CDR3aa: CASSSPGGGRTEAFF; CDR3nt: TGTGCCAGTAGTTCACCAGGGGGCGGGAGAACTGAAGCTTTCTTT
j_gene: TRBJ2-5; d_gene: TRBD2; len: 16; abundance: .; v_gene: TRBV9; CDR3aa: CASSVRGAAGDATQYF; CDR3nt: TGTGCCAGCAGCGTAAGGGGGGCAGCGGGAGACGCGACCCAGTACTTC
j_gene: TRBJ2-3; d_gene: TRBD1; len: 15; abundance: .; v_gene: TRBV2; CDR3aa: CASNNDRGRGDTQYF; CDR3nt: TGTGCCAGCAATAATGACAGGGGGCGAGGAGATACGCAGTATTTT
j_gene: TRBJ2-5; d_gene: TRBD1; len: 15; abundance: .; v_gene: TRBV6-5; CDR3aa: CASSYSGQREETQYF; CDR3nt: TGTGCCAGCAGTTACTCGGGACAGAGGGAAGAGACCCAGTACTTC
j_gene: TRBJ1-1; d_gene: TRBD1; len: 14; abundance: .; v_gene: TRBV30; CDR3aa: CAWGGQGAFTEAFF; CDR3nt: TGTGCCTGGGGGGGCCAGGGGGCTTTCACTGAAGCTTTCTTT
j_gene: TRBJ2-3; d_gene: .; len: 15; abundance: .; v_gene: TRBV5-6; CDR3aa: CASSFEDSPGDTQYF; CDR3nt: TGTGCCAGCAGCTTCGAGGACAGCCCCGGGGATACGCAGTATTTT
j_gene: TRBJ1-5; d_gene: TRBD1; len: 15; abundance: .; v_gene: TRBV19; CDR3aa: CASSIGTGNGQPQHF; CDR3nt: TGTGCCAGTAGTATAGGGACAGGTAACGGGCAGCCCCAGCATTTT
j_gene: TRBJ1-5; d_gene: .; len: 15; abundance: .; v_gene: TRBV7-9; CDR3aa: CASSLRGDSNQPQHF; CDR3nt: TGTGCCAGCAGCCTCAGGGGTGATAGCAATCAGCCCCAGCATTTT
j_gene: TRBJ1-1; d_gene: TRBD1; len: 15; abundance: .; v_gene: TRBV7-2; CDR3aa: CASSLGPTGRGEAFF; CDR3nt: TGTGCCAGCAGCTTAGGACCGACAGGGCGGGGTGAAGCTTTCTTT
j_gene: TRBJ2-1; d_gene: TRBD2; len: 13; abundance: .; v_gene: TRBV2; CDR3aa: CASSSSGSYEQFF; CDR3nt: TGTGCCAGCAGCTCTAGCGGGAGCTATGAGCAGTTCTTC